The 9 T cell receptor beta chains listed next were all sequenced from one sample in a study of blood T cell repertoires in COVID-19. Method: immunoSEQ multiplex PCR; TCRdb's copy keeps in-frame clones and lacks some. Of roughly 330,000 clones listed, about 85% are singletons. Sequenced: PBMCs or T cells enriched from blood (not recorded which). The receptors were gathered from a woman younger than 45 who had recovered from COVID-19.

The CDR3: CASSLGLGEQFF. The CDR3 nucleotides are TGTGCCAGCAGCCTAGGTCTGGGTGAGCAGTTCTTC. The chain uses TRBV6-5 and TRBJ2-1; D is ambiguous. With 6 bases removed from V and 9 bases from J, the gap between germline ends came to 12 bases. Germline CDR1 reads MNHEY; CDR2 reads SVGAGI. The CDR3 has 12 amino acids.

The chain recombines TRBV10-3 with TRBJ2-2, with 14 nucleotides matching TRBD2. V trimming: 7 bases; J trimming: 4 bases; junction bases outside the gene matches: 5. Germline CDR1 reads ENHRY; CDR2 reads SYGVKD. This CDR3 contains 16 residues. The CDR3 reads CAIIRTSGGITGELFF. For the CDR3, the DNA is TGTGCCATCATCAGGACTAGCGGGGGGATCACCGGGGAGCTGTTTTTT.

This chain connects TRBV25-1 to TRBJ1-2; possibly TRBD1 for D (5 bases). The V gene lost 2 bases and the J gene lost 4 bases, with 11 bases spanning the gap. Germline V gene lookup returns CDR1 MGHDK and CDR2 SYGVNS. CDR3 length equals 14 residues. The CDR3: CASSEGGTVYGYTF. In DNA form, the CDR3 reads TGTGCCAGCAGTGAAGGGGGGACGGTCTATGGCTACACCTTC.

This clone has only one observation. V usage is TRBV12-3 or TRBV12-4 and J usage is TRBJ1-5; 8 positions agree with TRBD1. J gave up 4 bases and V 5 bases, and 1 base lay outside the gene matches. This CDR3 spans 13 amino acids. CDR3 bases: TGTGCCAGCAGTGGACAGGGTAATCAGCCCCAGCATTTT. Translated, it gives CASSGQGNQPQHF.

V and J are TRBV10-2 and TRBJ1-1, with TRBD1 matching 7 bases. Trimming at V came to 6 bases and at J to 5 bases, leaving 6 bases not matched to a gene. The CDR3 has 13 residues. The V gene's germline CDR1 is WSHSY and CDR2 SAAADI. The CDR3 protein is CASRATGATEAFF. DNA of the CDR3: TGCGCCAGCAGGGCTACAGGGGCAACTGAAGCTTTCTTT.

In this sample, this clone turned up once. The chain joins TRBV9 to TRBJ1-1; possible D gene TRBD1, 6 bases. The CDR3 spans 15 residues. From germline, CDR1 is SGDLS and CDR2 YYNGEE. V was pared by 4 bases and J by 4 bases, with 17 bases between. The CDR3 loop reads CASSQLEGGGTEAFF. Here the CDR3 DNA reads TGTGCCAGCAGCCAATTAGAAGGGGGGGGCACTGAAGCTTTCTTT.

The J gene is TRBJ2-3, the V gene TRBV5-1; 13 nucleotides align to TRBD2. CDR3 length: 16 residues. V trimming: 4 bases; J trimming: 0 bases; junction bases outside the gene matches: 2. Germline lookup yields CDR1 SGHRS and CDR2 YFSETQ. CDR3 loop: CASSRTSGRSTDTQYF. CDR3 bases: TGCGCCAGCAGCCGGACTAGCGGGAGAAGCACAGATACGCAGTATTTT.

Only one count was recorded for this clone. The J gene is TRBJ1-3, the V gene TRBV19; no clear D gene. CDR1 and CDR2 (germline): LNHDA, SQIVND (reference sequence). This CDR3 has 16 residues. Trimming left V 5 bases short and J 0 bases short, with 14 bases between. The CDR3 DNA reads TGTGCCAGTAGTCCAAGGACGGGGAGCTCTGGAAACACCATATATTTT. Its protein is CASSPRTGSSGNTIYF.

This clone was detected only once. The J gene is TRBJ2-1, the V gene TRBV27, with D hard to call. The CDR3 is 15 amino acids. Germline V CDR1 and CDR2: MNHEY, SMNVEV (reference sequence). Deletions cut 3 bases from V and 0 bases from J, with 9 bases between. CDR3 sequence reads: CASSFLRSSYNEQFF. The CDR3 nucleotides are TGTGCCAGCAGTTTTTTAAGGAGCTCCTACAATGAGCAGTTCTTC.